This passage covers 20 T cell receptor beta chains from one sample sequenced in a study of CD8+CD57+ T cells in acquired aplastic anemia. CDR3 and TCR beta VDJ profiling relied on genomic DNA as the template. TCRdb itself ran the reads through MiXCR, one entry per CDR3 protein. The sample consists of 350,000 to 450,000 distinct CDR3 sequences, approximately 70% of them appearing once. The sample consisted of sorted CD4+, CD8+, or CD8+CD57+ T cells (not recorded which) from PBMCs. These receptors were taken from a human donor in good health, serving as a control.

This clonotype was found once. V is TRBV7-9 and J is TRBJ2-7; D remains unclear. Germline V gene sequence: CDR1 SEHNR, CDR2 FQNEAQ (reference sequence). The V end was cut by 5 bases, the J end by 4 bases, with 12 bases between. The CDR3 is 13 residues long. This chain's CDR3 is CASSLQRGYEQYV. DNA for the CDR3: TGTGCCAGCAGCCTCCAGCGAGGATACGAGCAGTACGTC.

The V call is TRBV11-2, the J call TRBJ1-1; TRBD1 is a possible D gene (5 bases). Trimming cost V 3 bases and J 1 base, with 12 bases left between them. The germline V gene encodes CDR1 SGHAT and CDR2 FQNNGV. CDR3 length: 15 residues. CDR3 in amino acids: CASSFAGTTNTEAFF. The CDR3 DNA reads TGTGCCAGCAGCTTCGCCGGGACGACGAACACTGAAGCTTTCTTT.

V usage is TRBV29-1 and J usage is TRBJ1-1; maybe TRBD1 (5 bases). The germline CDR1 and CDR2 sequences are SQVTM and ANQGSEA. The CDR3 loop spans 13 amino acids. V was trimmed by 4 bases and J by 1 base, leaving 10 bases between them. As DNA, the CDR3 is TGCAGCGTTGCCCTGACAGCGAACACTGAAGCTTTCTTT. The encoded protein is CSVALTANTEAFF.

V and J are TRBV9 and TRBJ2-3, with D unresolved. Trimming took 4 bases from V and 4 from J, leaving 10 bases between them. The CDR3 runs 13 residues. The germline CDR1 and CDR2 sequences are SGDLS and YYNGEE. The CDR3 region has the DNA TGTGCCAGCAGCTCCAGCGCAGCAGATACGCAGTATTTT. Its protein is CASSSSAADTQYF.

This clonotype was found once. This chain connects TRBV19 to TRBJ2-3; D is unresolved. Trimming took 3 bases from V and 12 from J, leaving 22 bases between them. This CDR3 has 15 amino acids. The germline V gene has CDR1 LNHDA and CDR2 SQIVND (reference sequence). The CDR3 DNA reads TGTGCCAGTAGTATGCGCAGAGGTCAAAGTCAGCCCCAGTATTTT. Protein sequence: CASSMRRGQSQPQYF.

Of note for this clonotype: One end of the junction varies from germline; a read error may be responsible. V usage is TRBV10-3 and J usage is TRBJ2-7; D not resolved. The length of the CDR3 is 14 residues. Germline-derived CDR1 and CDR2 are ENHRY and SYGVKD. The CDR3 region is CAITSRLSSYEEQF. The CDR3 DNA sequence: TGTGCCATCACATCCAGGCTGAGCTCCTACGAGGAGCAGTTC.

This clonotype was counted at least ten times. The genes are TRBV12-3 or TRBV12-4 and TRBJ1-1; D uncertain. CDR3 length: 13 residues. V dropped 6 bases and J dropped 0 bases, with 8 bases sitting between them. This CDR3 reads CASSLQLNTEAFF. The CDR3 DNA is TGTGCCAGCAGCCTCCAGTTGAACACTGAAGCTTTCTTT.

Turning to this clonotype: The junction shows a germline mismatch at one end, possibly a read error. V is TRBV5-1 and J is TRBJ2-2; TRBD1 matches 8 bases. Germline V gene data show CDR1 as SGHRS and CDR2 as YFSETQ. There are 15 residues in the CDR3. CDR3 protein: CASSPRRQGNGELFF. The CDR3 coding sequence is TGTGCCAGCAGCCCTCGGAGACAGGGGAACGGGGAGCTGTTTTTT.

As concerns this clonotype: A much larger clone differs by one base, so this may be a read error. The chain uses TRBV12-3 or TRBV12-4 and TRBJ2-7; TRBD2 is a possible D gene (5 bases). This CDR3 is built from 13 residues. DNA for the CDR3: TGTGCCAGCAGTACAGTAGCGACCTACGAGCAGCACTTC. Protein product: CASSTVATYEQHF.

In its sample, this clonotype was seen many times. The chain carries TRBV7-8 and TRBJ1-2; tentative D call: TRBD1 (5 bases). V lost 5 bases and J 4 bases, leaving 11 bases between the germline ends. Per the germline V gene, CDR1 is SGHVS and CDR2 is FQNEAQ. The CDR3 runs 13 residues. Here the CDR3 DNA reads TGTGCCAGCAGCCCCCAGGGACTCTATGGCTACACCTTC. It is translated as CASSPQGLYGYTF.

This clonotype was observed a few times. CDR3 sequence (DNA): TGTGCCAGCGCCCACCAGGGAAACAATGAGCAGTTCTTC. This translates into CASAHQGNNEQFF. This sequence joins TRBV7-3 and TRBJ2-1; the D gene is possibly TRBD1 (5 bases). Germline V gene sequence: CDR1 SGHTA, CDR2 FQGTGA. This CDR3 has 13 amino acids. V lost 8 bases and J 5 bases, leaving 13 bases between the germline ends.

This clonotype was detected ten times or more. The CDR3 nucleotides read TGCAGTGCCTCCCGGGGTGGGCCGGGTGAGCAGTACTTC. Its translation: CSASRGGPGEQYF. The V and J genes are TRBV20-1 and TRBJ2-7; TRBD2 might be the D (5 bases). Germline lookup yields CDR1 DFQATT and CDR2 SNEGSKA (reference sequence). Trimming took off 6 bases at V and 7 bases at J, with 19 bases between the two ends. The CDR3 is made up of 13 amino acids.

The table lists this clonotype with many counts. The chain links TRBV5-6 to TRBJ2-1; TRBD2 aligns across 15 bases. The CDR3 totals 16 residues. V shed 1 base, J shed 12 bases, and the junction held 8 bases outside the gene matches. CDR1 SGHDT and CDR2 YYEEEE come from the germline V gene. The CDR3 here is CASSLSGTSGGLVQFF. CDR3 DNA sequence: TGTGCCAGCAGCTTGTCTGGGACTAGCGGGGGGTTGGTGCAGTTCTTC. Variable domain in full (rest from reference TRBV5-6 and TRBJ2-1): DAGVTQSPTHLIKTRGQQVTLRCSPKSGHDTVSWYQQALGQGPQFIFQYYEEEERQRGNFPDRFSGHQFPNYSSELNVNALLLGDSALYLCASSLSGTSGGLVQFFGPGTRLTVL.

The chain couples TRBV11-2 to TRBJ2-7, with D unresolved. V was shortened by 5 bases and J by 0 bases, with 14 bases between the two germline ends. The V gene's germline CDR1 is SGHAT and CDR2 FQNNGV. This CDR3 comprises 15 residues. The DNA for the CDR3 is TGTGCCAGCAGCGCCCCGATAAGAAGCTCCTACGAGCAGTACTTC. Amino acid sequence: CASSAPIRSSYEQYF.

V and J are TRBV6-1 and TRBJ1-2; possibly TRBD1 for D (5 bases). CDR3 length equals 14 residues. CDR1 and CDR2 from the germline V gene are MNHNS and SASEGT. Trimming pared 4 bases from V and 2 bases from J, leaving 11 bases between. The CDR3 reads CASSGPKGNYGYTF. Here the CDR3 DNA reads TGTGCCAGCAGTGGCCCCAAGGGGAACTATGGCTACACCTTC.

This clonotype came up many times. The chain recombines TRBV6-1 with TRBJ1-2; D remains unclear. This CDR3 comprises 13 residues. CDR1 is MNHNS and CDR2 is SASEGT in the germline V gene. V was shortened by 3 bases and J by 3 bases, with 8 bases between the two germline ends. The CDR3 DNA is TGTGCCAGCAGTGAGGCACGGGACTATGGCTACACCTTC. It codes for CASSEARDYGYTF.

As to this clonotype: A read error may account for a junction end that differs from germline. The chain links TRBV6-5 to TRBJ2-7; D might be TRBD2 (6 bases). The germline V gene has CDR1 MNHEY and CDR2 SVGAGI. This CDR3 comprises 16 residues. CDR3 residues: CASSYSRLVGGGELYF. Written as DNA, the CDR3 is TGTGCCAGCAGTTACTCTCGGCTTGTAGGTGGCGGGGAGCTGTACTTC.

Concerning this clonotype: Here the CDR3 omits its conserved ending phenylalanine or tryptophan, so a read error is the likely source. This chain joins TRBV4-3 and TRBJ1-4; 9 bases match TRBD1. The V and J ends lost 4 bases and 7 bases, in that order; junction bases with no gene match: 10. Germline CDR1 LGHNA, CDR2 YSLEER. There are 16 residues in the CDR3. The CDR3 DNA is TGCGCCAGCAGCCGGGACAGGGTAGGACTGGGTGAAAAACTGTTTCTT. Encoded protein: CASSRDRVGLGEKLFL.

In this sample, this clonotype turned up a few times. The chain is built from TRBV24-1 and TRBJ2-3; tentatively, D is TRBD2 (6 bases). Germline-derived CDR1 and CDR2 are KGHDR and SFDVKD. This CDR3 contains 15 residues. V lost 6 bases and J 4 bases, leaving 16 bases between the germline ends. This CDR3 is CATSRGRDGPDTQYF. CDR3 nucleotides: TGTGCCACCAGTCGTGGGCGGGATGGCCCAGATACGCAGTATTTT.

The chain couples TRBV20-1 to TRBJ2-7, with 11 bases that match TRBD1. Germline assignment: CDR1 DFQATT and CDR2 SNEGSKA (reference sequence). V dropped 6 bases and J dropped 5; count of bases not matched to a gene: 12. The CDR3 length is 15 residues. The chain's CDR3 is CSAQDRDRGGNEQYF. As DNA, the CDR3 is TGCAGTGCACAGGATCGGGACAGGGGGGGGAACGAGCAGTACTTC.